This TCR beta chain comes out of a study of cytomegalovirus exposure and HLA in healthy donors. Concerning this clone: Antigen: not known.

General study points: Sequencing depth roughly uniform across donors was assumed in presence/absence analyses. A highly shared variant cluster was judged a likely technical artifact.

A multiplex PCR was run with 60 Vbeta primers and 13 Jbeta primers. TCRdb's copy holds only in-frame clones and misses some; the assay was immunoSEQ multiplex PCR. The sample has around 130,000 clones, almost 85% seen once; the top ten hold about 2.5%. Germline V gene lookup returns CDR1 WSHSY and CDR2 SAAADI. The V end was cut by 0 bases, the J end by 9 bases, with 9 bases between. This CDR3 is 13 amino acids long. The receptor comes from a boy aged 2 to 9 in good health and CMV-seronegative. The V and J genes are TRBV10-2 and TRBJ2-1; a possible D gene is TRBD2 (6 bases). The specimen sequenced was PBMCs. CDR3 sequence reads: CASSESSGGEQFF. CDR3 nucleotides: TGCGCCAGCAGTGAGTCGTCCGGGGGTGAGCAGTTCTTC.